This T cell receptor (beta chain) emerged from a study of T cell responses to AZD1222 COVID-19 vaccine. Pooled samples include second doses given at about 4 or 12 weeks. Assay: immunoSEQ multiplex PCR; the TCRdb copy retains only in-frame clones and omits some. Altogether 100,000 or so clones are present, 70% to 90% being singletons, with the ten largest covering over 2%. The germline V gene has CDR1 LGHDT and CDR2 YNNKEL (reference sequence). V was pared by 1 base and J by 6 bases, with 6 bases of the junction left unmatched. The CDR3 runs to 16 residues. This clonotype originated in an adult who received the AZD1222 COVID-19 vaccine. V usage is TRBV3-1 (or the pseudogene TRBV3-2) and J usage is TRBJ1-6, with TRBD1 identical over 7 bases. The sequences come from peripheral blood, collected 28 days after the second AZD1222 dose. The CDR3 DNA follows: TGTGCCAGCAGCCAAGGGGGGGCAGGGGGTAATTCACCCCTCCACTTT. Translated, it gives CASSQGGAGGNSPLHF.